Listed below are T cell receptor beta chains from one sample, sequenced in a study of T-cell reconstitution after alpha-beta-depleted transplantation in children. TCRdb recomputed calls from the PCR reads with MiXCR, one row per CDR3 protein. This table holds 600,000 to 700,000 distinct CDR3 sequences, approximately 16% found once. The specimen comprised PBMCs from the stem cell graft donor, sampled from the stem cell graft. These receptors were collected from a human donor who donated a stem cell graft to a child with acute myeloid leukemia. Each CDR3 is given with its conserved first and last residue. Each record gives: CDR3 DNA, CDR3 protein, V gene, J gene, clone size, D gene. The D gene is left open where the match is weak. Not all rows give a size; the values are once, few, many and, for expanded clones, a class.

TGTGCCAGCAGTTTTACTGGGACGAGGAGCAATCAGCCCCAGCATTTT,CASSFTGTRSNQPQHF,TRBV7-2,TRBJ1-5,.,.
TGCGCCAGCAGCTTAGGTGGAGGGGCGTCCTACGAGCAGTACTTC,CASSLGGGASYEQYF,TRBV5-1,TRBJ2-7,few,.
TGTGCCAGCAGTTACTCGGAGGTTAGATCAGAGCAGTACTTC,CASSYSEVRSEQYF,TRBV6-2/TRBV6-3,TRBJ2-7,few,.
TGCAGTGCTATGAGGCGGGGGCAAACTGAAGCTTTCTTT,CSAMRRGQTEAFF,TRBV20-1,TRBJ1-1,many,.
TGTGCCAGCACCCGGGGGGGTGTGAGCTATAATTCACCCCTCCACTTT,CASTRGGVSYNSPLHF,TRBV7-9,TRBJ1-6,few,.
TGTGCCAGCAGCTTAAATCAGGGGAACACTGAAGCTTTCTTT,CASSLNQGNTEAFF,TRBV7-2,TRBJ1-1,many,.
TGTGCCACCAGCCTTCGCCAGGGCCCCCATGAGCAGTTCTTC,CATSLRQGPHEQFF,TRBV15,TRBJ2-1,many,.
TGCAGTGCTAGAGGCCTGAAGACAGGGGGTGAAAGCAATCAGCCCCAGCATTTT,CSARGLKTGGESNQPQHF,TRBV20-1,TRBJ1-5,few,TRBD1
TGCAGCGCACGCTTCAGCGGCGGGGAGACCCAGTACTTC,CSARFSGGETQYF,TRBV29-1,TRBJ2-5,few,.
TGTGCCACCAGTGAAGGGGGGACGGGCTCCTACAATGAGCAGTTCTTC,CATSEGGTGSYNEQFF,TRBV24-1,TRBJ2-1,many,.
TGCGCCAGCAGCTCAGGGGTCGACGCTGAAGCTTTCTTT,CASSSGVDAEAFF,TRBV5-1,TRBJ1-1,many,.
TGTGCCAGTAGTATTACCAGCTCGGCCAATGAGCAGTTCTTC,CASSITSSANEQFF,TRBV19,TRBJ2-1,.,.
TGCGCCAGCAGCGACTACAGGGGAACGGATTCACCCCTCCACTTT,CASSDYRGTDSPLHF,TRBV5-1,TRBJ1-6,many,TRBD1
TGTGCCAGCAGCCCCCGGGTTACGGCTTACTCCATTCAGTACTTC,CASSPRVTAYSIQYF,TRBV13,TRBJ2-4,few,.
TGCGCCAGCAGCTTGGGAATGACCGCGAACACCGGGGAGCTGTTTTTT,CASSLGMTANTGELFF,TRBV5-1,TRBJ2-2,.,.
TGTGCCAGCAGTGAATTCGGCAGGCGACCCTCCGGGGAGCTGTTTTTT,CASSEFGRRPSGELFF,TRBV25-1,TRBJ2-2,few,.
TGTGCCTCCTGGCCCGGGGGAGGGAACACCGGGGAGCTGTTTTTT,CASWPGGGNTGELFF,TRBV6-2/TRBV6-3,TRBJ2-2,few,.
TGCAGTGCTTTACCTCCAGCCTCCAATCAGCCCCAGCATTTT,CSALPPASNQPQHF,TRBV20-1,TRBJ1-5,many,.
TGTGCCAGCAGCCGACGGCTAGGGGTCGGAAACACCATATATTTT,CASSRRLGVGNTIYF,TRBV3-1,TRBJ1-3,few,.